A single sample gave rise to the 29 T cell receptor beta chains below, sequenced in a study of technical replicates of blood from several donors. Only in-frame clones appear in the TCRdb table, and some are missing; sequencing was by immunoSEQ multiplex PCR. This sample yields 60,000 to 90,000 clones, of which around 97% are seen a single time; almost 0.3% belongs to the top ten. The sequencing sample was made of T cells isolated from PBMCs. The receptor source for this set is a human donor in good health.

J is TRBJ1-4 and V is TRBV30, with unresolved D. CDR1 and CDR2 (germline): GTSNPN, SVGIG (reference sequence). This CDR3 spans 14 amino acids. The V and J ends lost 7 bases and 8 bases respectively, with 20 bases between them. The CDR3 loop reads CALRTRDMYEKLFF. In nucleotides, the CDR3 is TGTGCCTTACGGACTCGAGACATGTACGAAAAACTGTTTTTT.

This chain's CDR3 is CASSPSGTPYEQYF. CDR3 coding DNA: TGTGCCAGCAGCCCCAGCGGGACCCCCTACGAGCAGTACTTC. This chain links TRBV11-1 with TRBJ2-7; 7 bases line up with TRBD2. Germline lookup yields CDR1 SGHAT and CDR2 FQDESV (reference sequence). This CDR3 has 14 amino acids. The trim removed 5 bases at V and 2 bases at J, leaving 6 bases unmatched.

The chain carries TRBV4-2 and TRBJ2-1, with D perhaps matching TRBD1 (5 bases). CDR1 is LGHNA, CDR2 YNFKEQ, per germline. Trimming took 4 bases from V and 3 from J, leaving 10 bases between them. There are 14 residues in the CDR3. The CDR3 protein is CASSPGHNYNEQFF. CDR3 coding DNA: TGTGCCAGCAGCCCAGGACACAACTACAATGAGCAGTTCTTC.

This clone was observed a few times. The J gene is TRBJ1-2, the V gene TRBV6-1; D gene ambiguous. V was shortened by 3 bases and J by 7 bases, with 12 bases between the two germline ends. CDR1 is MNHNS, CDR2 SASEGT, per germline. This CDR3 contains 13 residues. This CDR3 reads CASSDEPQAGYTF. CDR3 nucleotides: TGTGCCAGCAGTGACGAACCGCAGGCTGGCTACACCTTC.

The V and J genes are TRBV27 and TRBJ2-7; D unresolved. Between the trimmed V and J ends, which lost 3 bases and 6 bases, there was a span of 9 bases. CDR3 length: 12 residues. Germline CDR1 MNHEY, CDR2 SMNVEV (reference sequence). CDR3 DNA sequence: TGTGCCAGCAGTTTCGGGTCCAGCGAGCAGTACTTC. Translated: CASSFGSSEQYF.

The chain couples TRBV7-2 to TRBJ2-3; D uncertain. Germline assignment: CDR1 SGHTA and CDR2 FQGNSA. Trimming pared 1 base from V and 2 bases from J, leaving 10 bases between. The CDR3 consists of 15 residues. The CDR3 reads CASSLVAVPTDTQYF. The CDR3 region has the DNA TGTGCCAGCAGCTTAGTCGCGGTCCCCACAGATACGCAGTATTTT.

The chain is built from TRBV27 and TRBJ1-1, with D maybe TRBD1 (6 bases). The CDR3 has 14 residues. The germline gives CDR1 MNHEY, CDR2 SMNVEV (reference sequence). V gave up 5 bases and J gave up 10 bases, with 20 bases separating them. CDR3 in amino acids: CASSPPGQSEGAFF. In DNA, the CDR3 is TGTGCCAGCAGTCCACCGGGACAATCAGAAGGAGCTTTCTTT.

The rearrangement joins TRBV29-1 to TRBJ1-2, with D perhaps TRBD1 (5 bases). V gave up 6 bases and J gave up 6 bases, with 11 bases separating them. CDR1 and CDR2 (germline): SQVTM, ANQGSEA. The CDR3 contains 11 residues. The CDR3 here is CSVGQRDGYTF. The CDR3 bases are TGCAGCGTGGGGCAGCGGGATGGCTACACCTTC.

V usage is TRBV11-2 and J usage is TRBJ2-1, with D hard to call. Trimming removed 3 bases at V and 7 bases at J, with 7 bases between. Germline-derived CDR1 and CDR2 are SGHAT and FQNNGV. CDR3 length: 12 residues. The DNA of the CDR3 is TGTGCCAGCAGCTTCGTCGGGAATGAGCAGTTCTTC. Amino acids: CASSFVGNEQFF.

The chain couples TRBV7-3 to TRBJ2-1, with TRBD2 matching over 15 bases. V trimming: 5 bases; J trimming: 7 bases; junction bases outside the gene matches: 12. Germline V CDR1 and CDR2: SGHTA, FQGTGA. The CDR3 sequence is 18 residues long. CDR3 nucleotide sequence: TGTGCCAGCAGCCCATTGGGACTAGCGGGAGGAAAGAATAATGAGCAGTTCTTC. It specifies CASSPLGLAGGKNNEQFF.

The rearrangement links TRBV28 to TRBJ2-7; D possibly corresponds to TRBD2 (5 bases). Germline loops: CDR1 MDHEN, CDR2 SYDVKM. This CDR3 region has 10 residues. V was shortened by 7 bases and J by 5 bases, with 6 bases between the two germline ends. The CDR3 DNA reads as TGTGCCAGCAACGGGAACGAGCAGTACTTC. Translated: CASNGNEQYF.

This chain uses TRBV27 with TRBJ2-7, with 12 positions matching TRBD2. The CDR3 runs to 15 residues. The germline gives CDR1 MNHEY, CDR2 SMNVEV (reference sequence). V was pared by 5 bases and J by 5 bases, with 7 bases of the junction left unmatched. CDR3 residues: CASSDRLAGEHEQYF. The CDR3 DNA reads TGTGCCAGCAGTGACAGACTAGCGGGAGAACACGAGCAGTACTTC.

The genes are TRBV5-1 and TRBJ2-5; D gene ambiguous. The germline V gene has CDR1 SGHRS and CDR2 YFSETQ. V lost 5 bases and J lost 1, with 9 bases in between. The length of the CDR3 is 13 residues. Here the CDR3 DNA reads TGCGCCAGCAGGGAACAGCCCCAAGAGACCCAGTACTTC. Translated, it gives CASREQPQETQYF.

The V and J genes are TRBV4-1 and TRBJ2-1; TRBD2 matches at 8 bases. Per germline, CDR1 MGHRA and CDR2 YSYEKL. CDR3 length equals 15 residues. Trimming at V came to 6 bases and at J to 3 bases, leaving 7 bases not matched to a gene. CDR3: CASRPTGLDYNEQFF. The CDR3 nucleotides read TGCGCCAGCAGACCTACGGGACTAGACTACAATGAGCAGTTCTTC.

The chain recombines TRBV7-8 with TRBJ1-5; tentative D call: TRBD1 (6 bases). The CDR3 consists of 17 residues. Germline lookup yields CDR1 SGHVS and CDR2 FQNEAQ. The V gene lost 1 base and the J gene lost 1 base, with 14 bases spanning the gap. CDR3 region: CASSLGSWGLSNQPQHF. The CDR3 nucleotides read TGTGCCAGCAGCTTAGGGTCATGGGGGCTAAGCAATCAGCCCCAGCATTTT.

The chain combines TRBV5-6 with TRBJ2-3, with 8 bases that match TRBD2. CDR3 length equals 13 residues. Per germline, CDR1 SGHDT and CDR2 YYEEEE. Trimming cost V 4 bases and J 6 bases; bases outside gene matches: 4. The CDR3 protein is CASSGLAVDTQYF. CDR3 coding DNA: TGTGCCAGCAGCGGACTAGCAGTGGATACGCAGTATTTT.

The rearrangement joins TRBV27 to TRBJ2-3, with 8 nucleotides matching TRBD2. Germline V gene lookup returns CDR1 MNHEY and CDR2 SMNVEV (reference sequence). V was pared by 2 bases and J by 0 bases, with 4 bases of the junction left unmatched. The CDR3 covers 16 residues. The CDR3: CASSLTSGSSTDTQYF. As DNA, the CDR3 is TGTGCCAGCAGTTTAACTAGCGGAAGTAGCACAGATACGCAGTATTTT.

V usage is TRBV4-2 and J usage is TRBJ1-1, with 7 bases fitting TRBD1. Germline V lookup: CDR1 LGHNA, CDR2 YNFKEQ. This CDR3 comprises 16 residues. J gave up 0 bases and V 3 bases, and 7 bases lay outside the gene matches. The CDR3 spells CASSQIMTGMNTEAFF. In nucleotides, the CDR3 is TGTGCCAGCAGCCAGATCATGACAGGGATGAACACTGAAGCTTTCTTT.

The chain links TRBV28 to TRBJ1-2; 7 nucleotides align to TRBD1. Germline CDR1 is MDHEN and CDR2 is SYDVKM. Trimming cost V 3 bases and J 3 bases; bases outside gene matches: 4. There are 14 residues in the CDR3. The CDR3 protein is CASSFSTGDYGYTF. Here the CDR3 DNA reads TGTGCCAGCAGTTTTTCCACAGGGGACTATGGCTACACCTTC.

V usage is TRBV6-1 and J usage is TRBJ2-7, with 8 bases fitting TRBD2. The CDR3 spans 15 residues. CDR1 and CDR2 (germline): MNHNS, SASEGT. V was pared by 5 bases and J by 1 base, with 7 bases of the junction left unmatched. CDR3 residues: CASSPSSGWSYEQYF. In DNA, the CDR3 is TGTGCCAGCAGTCCATCTAGCGGGTGGTCCTACGAGCAGTACTTC.

This clone was seen just once. The chain links TRBV2 to TRBJ2-7, with D possibly matching TRBD2 (6 bases). Trimming removed 0 bases at V and 4 bases at J, with 10 bases between. CDR3 length: 14 residues. CDR1 and CDR2 from the germline V gene are SNHLY and FYNNEI. This CDR3 is CASSEAGLIYEQYF. The CDR3 DNA reads TGTGCCAGCAGTGAAGCTGGACTAATTTACGAGCAGTACTTC.

The rearrangement links TRBV12-2 to TRBJ1-5; the table's D call of TRBD1 was not tested on the DNA. TRBV12-2 is deemed a pseudogene. The CDR3 is 17 residues long. CDR3 nucleotide sequence: TGTGCAAGTCGCTCCGAGGGGGACAGGGACGCGGGTAAGCCCCAGCATTTT. Translated: CASRSEGDRDAGKPQHF.

The rearrangement joins TRBV9 to TRBJ1-1; no clear D gene. CDR1 is SGDLS, CDR2 YYNGEE, per germline. The CDR3 consists of 15 residues. The germline V and J ends were trimmed by 0 bases and 0 bases, with 9 bases remaining between them. The CDR3 nucleotides are TGTGCCAGCAGCGTAGCGACACGGATGAACACTGAAGCTTTCTTT. Translating gives CASSVATRMNTEAFF.

The rearrangement links TRBV9 to TRBJ2-5, with TRBD2 identical over 9 bases. The J segment lost 5 bases and the V segment lost 0 bases, leaving 5 bases of the junction unmatched. The CDR3 is 15 amino acids. Germline lookup yields CDR1 SGDLS and CDR2 YYNGEE. CDR3 DNA: TGTGCCAGCAGCGTAGGCGGGAGGGCTGTTGAGACCCAGTACTTC. Its protein is CASSVGGRAVETQYF. Filled out from reference TRBV9 and TRBJ2-5, the complete variable domain reads DSGVTQTPKHLITATGQRVTLRCSPRSGDLSVYWYQQSLDQGLQFLIQYYNGEERAKGNILERFSAQQFPDLHSELNLSSLELGDSALYFCASSVGGRAVETQYFGPGTRLLVL.

The rearrangement joins TRBV7-3 to TRBJ1-1; D is possibly TRBD1 (6 bases). Germline V gene lookup returns CDR1 SGHTA and CDR2 FQGTGA. The CDR3 extends over 13 amino acids. Trimming cost V 5 bases and J 0 bases, with 7 bases left between them. The CDR3 region has the DNA TGTGCCAGCAGCAACAGGGTGAACACTGAAGCTTTCTTT. Translated, it gives CASSNRVNTEAFF.

The rearrangement joins TRBV11-1 to TRBJ1-2; 7 bases are shared with TRBD1. This CDR3 has 13 residues. The germline V gene encodes CDR1 SGHAT and CDR2 FQDESV (reference sequence). With V trimmed by 5 bases and J by 3 bases, 3 bases remained unmatched. CDR3 loop: CASSPGTDYGYTF. The CDR3 nucleotides read TGTGCCAGCAGCCCCGGGACAGACTATGGCTACACCTTC.

This clone has a single count. The chain is built from TRBV28 and TRBJ2-7, with TRBD1 identical over 9 bases. Per germline, CDR1 MDHEN and CDR2 SYDVKM. CDR3 length equals 16 residues. The V gene end was trimmed by 7 bases and the J gene end by 3 bases; junction bases not matched to a gene: 13. The CDR3 sequence: CASTPPPGQGFYEQYF. Written as DNA, the CDR3 is TGTGCCAGCACCCCCCCTCCGGGACAGGGATTCTACGAGCAGTACTTC.

The chain links TRBV12-5 to TRBJ2-3; D is uncertain. The V gene lost 1 base and the J gene lost 1 base, with 9 bases spanning the gap. Germline CDR1 reads LGHNT; CDR2 reads FRNRAP. The CDR3 runs to 15 residues. In DNA form, the CDR3 reads TGTGCTAGTGGTTTGGCCCTAGGCCGCACAGATACGCAGTATTTT. Translating it yields CASGLALGRTDTQYF.

The chain combines TRBV18 with TRBJ2-7, with 14 bases lining up with TRBD2. In germline, CDR1 is KGHSH, CDR2 LQKENI. The CDR3 contains 14 residues. The junction had 0 bases not matched to a gene; V was cut back by 2 bases and J by 6 bases. The CDR3 sequence is CASSPGLAGGEQYF. The CDR3 DNA sequence: TGTGCCAGCTCACCAGGACTAGCGGGAGGCGAGCAGTACTTC. Based on the CDR3 plus reference TRBV18 and TRBJ2-7, the full variable domain is NAGVMQNPRHLVRRRGQEARLRCSPMKGHSHVYWYRQLPEEGLKFMVYLQKENIIDESGMPKERFSAEFPKEGPSILRIQQVVRGDSAAYFCASSPGLAGGEQYFGPGTRLTVT.